A single count supports the clone carrying this T cell receptor (beta chain). The authors' processing: Amplification from reference gene primers served as the basis for estimated nucleated cell counts. Only in-frame clones appear in the TCRdb table, and some are missing; sequencing was by immunoSEQ multiplex PCR. The V and J calls and clone size are taken from that table; D and trimming were inferred from the DNA. Of approximately 16,000 clones listed, about nine tenths are singletons. V was shortened by 5 bases and J by 9 bases, with 15 bases between the two germline ends. CDR1 is SGHDT, CDR2 YYEEEE, per germline. The CDR3 runs 13 residues. This entry belongs to a study of blood T cell repertoires in COVID-19. The wider study: Sites in the United States, Italy and Spain provided acute and convalescent COVID-19 samples. PBMCs, B-cell-depleted T cells, or T cells provided the cDNA or gDNA that made up the material.

The chain carries TRBV5-6 and TRBJ2-1, with D perhaps matching TRBD2 (6 bases). This receptor was taken from a human donor in a cohort sampled during active COVID-19. The sequenced material came from peripheral blood. CDR3 sequence reads: CASRYAVGGEQFF. The CDR3 DNA reads as TGTGCCAGCAGGTACGCCGTGGGGGGTGAGCAGTTCTTC.